The 11 T cell receptor beta chains below were found in one sample sequenced in a study of blood T cell repertoires in COVID-19. Repertoires were generated with immunoSEQ multiplex PCR, while TCRdb's copy carries only in-frame clones and drops some. The table has about 120,000 clones, 79% seen once. The sample consisted of peripheral blood. All receptors come from a woman of 80 years or more with acute or convalescent COVID-19.

This chain connects TRBV7-2 to TRBJ2-7; TRBD2 matches 8 bases. The CDR3 is 15 residues long. The germline CDR1 and CDR2 sequences are SGHTA and FQGNSA. V lost 6 bases, J lost 3 bases, and 10 bases stayed unmatched. CDR3 in DNA: TGTGCCAGCAGGGTGTCTGGACTAGCCGGCTACGAGCAGTACTTC. This encodes CASRVSGLAGYEQYF.

In its sample, this clone was seen once. This rearrangement joins TRBV5-1 to TRBJ2-5, with 10 bases lining up with TRBD1. V dropped 4 bases and J dropped 5; count of bases not matched to a gene: 8. CDR3 length: 15 amino acids. From germline, CDR1 is SGHRS and CDR2 YFSETQ. The CDR3 coding sequence is TGCGCCAGCAGCCCCGGGACAGGGGTTTTGGAGACCCAGTACTTC. Amino acid sequence: CASSPGTGVLETQYF.

This clone was observed a handful of times. The V and J genes are TRBV5-1 and TRBJ2-7; 10 nucleotides line up with TRBD1. This CDR3 is built from 16 residues. Unmatched junction bases numbered 8, after V lost 4 bases and J lost 1 base. CDR1 and CDR2 from the germline V gene are SGHRS and YFSETQ. CDR3 coding DNA: TGCGCCAGCAGCCCGATGACAGGGGGCCTATCCTACGAGCAGTACTTC. Translating it yields CASSPMTGGLSYEQYF.

This clone has just a few counts. The CDR3 nucleotides are TGTGCCAGCAGCTTAGACGGACTCTACGAGCAGTACTTC. Its translation: CASSLDGLYEQYF. The chain carries TRBV7-9 and TRBJ2-7; D perhaps matches TRBD2 (5 bases). The CDR3 is 13 amino acids. Germline assignment: CDR1 SEHNR and CDR2 FQNEAQ (reference sequence). V was shortened by 1 base and J by 3 bases, with 7 bases between the two germline ends.

The V gene is TRBV7-9, the J gene TRBJ1-2, with no clear D. V was pared by 5 bases and J by 8 bases, with 9 bases between. Germline-derived CDR1 and CDR2 are SEHNR and FQNEAQ (reference sequence). CDR3 size: 11 residues. The CDR3 region has the DNA TGTGCCAGCAGCCTGTCGTTCGGCTACACCTTC. Translating it yields CASSLSFGYTF.

The chain employs TRBV7-2 and TRBJ2-2; a possible D gene is TRBD2 (6 bases). CDR1 and CDR2 from the germline V gene are SGHTA and FQGNSA. V was cut by 5 bases and J by 0 bases, with 19 bases left in between. The CDR3 is made up of 18 amino acids. CDR3 in DNA: TGTGCCAGCAGCCTCTCCTCTGGGACTTCCGCGAACACCGGGGAGCTGTTTTTT. It is translated as CASSLSSGTSANTGELFF. The full variable domain, with the rest looked up from reference TRBV7-2 and TRBJ2-2, is GAGVSQSPSNKVTEKGKDVELRCDPISGHTALYWYRQSLGQGLEFLIYFQGNSAPDKSGLPSDRFSAERTGGSVSTLTIQRTQQEDSAVYLCASSLSSGTSANTGELFFGEGSRLTVL.

This clone occurred once. The rearrangement links TRBV4-2 to TRBJ1-5; D remains unclear. Trimming removed 0 bases at V and 7 bases at J, with 13 bases between. CDR1 and CDR2 (germline): LGHNA, YNFKEQ. The CDR3 sequence is 15 residues long. The CDR3: CASSQDAGIGQPQHF. The CDR3 region has the DNA TGTGCCAGCAGCCAAGATGCGGGGATCGGGCAGCCCCAGCATTTT.

The CDR3 spells CASSPPGRGSTWETQYF. In DNA form, the CDR3 reads TGTGCCAGCAGCCCACCAGGCAGGGGTTCGACGTGGGAGACCCAGTACTTC. V and J are TRBV7-2 and TRBJ2-5; tentatively, D is TRBD1 (6 bases). Trimming removed 5 bases at V and 5 bases at J, with 24 bases between. Germline V lookup: CDR1 SGHTA, CDR2 FQGNSA. The CDR3 spans 17 residues.

The V and J genes are TRBV29-1 and TRBJ1-2, with 8 bases that match TRBD1. The junction had 8 bases not matched to a gene; V was cut back by 6 bases and J by 8 bases. In germline, CDR1 is SQVTM, CDR2 ANQGSEA. CDR3 length equals 12 residues. The CDR3 coding sequence is TGCAGCGTGGACAGGGAACGAGGCGGCTACACCTTC. This codes for CSVDRERGGYTF.

This clone was detected a few times. CDR3: CASASPGANNQPQHF. The CDR3 DNA follows: TGTGCCAGCGCTTCTCCAGGGGCCAACAATCAGCCCCAGCATTTT. The V call is TRBV7-2, the J call TRBJ1-5; tentatively, D is TRBD1 (6 bases). Germline V CDR1 and CDR2: SGHTA, FQGNSA. This CDR3 comprises 15 residues. V shed 8 bases and J shed 3 bases, with 17 bases lying between them.

This clone has only a few counts. V and J are TRBV19 and TRBJ1-5; 7 bases are shared with TRBD1. Per the germline V gene, CDR1 is LNHDA and CDR2 is SQIVND (reference sequence). V lost 8 bases to trimming and J lost 4 bases; unmatched junction nucleotides: 8. The CDR3 runs 14 residues. CDR3 sequence (DNA): TGTGCCAGTGCCCGACAGGGCCCAAATCAGCCCCAGCATTTT. Translation gives CASARQGPNQPQHF.